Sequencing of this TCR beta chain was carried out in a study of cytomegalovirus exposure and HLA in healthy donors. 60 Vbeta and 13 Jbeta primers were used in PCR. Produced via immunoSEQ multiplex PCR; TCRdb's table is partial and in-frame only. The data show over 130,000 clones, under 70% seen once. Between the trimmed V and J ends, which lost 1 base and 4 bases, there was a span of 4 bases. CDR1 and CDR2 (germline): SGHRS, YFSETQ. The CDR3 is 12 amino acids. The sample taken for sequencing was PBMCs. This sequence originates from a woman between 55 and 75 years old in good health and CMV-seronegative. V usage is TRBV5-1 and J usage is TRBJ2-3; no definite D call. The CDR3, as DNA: TGCGCCAGCAGCTTGCGGGCAGATACGCAGTATTTT. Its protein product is CASSLRADTQYF.